The 31 T cell receptor beta chains presented below share a single source sample, sequenced in a study of blood T cell repertoires in COVID-19. Profiling relied on immunoSEQ multiplex PCR, and the TCRdb table lists in-frame clones only, not all of them. The sample contains some 130,000 clones, under 85% of which appear only once. What was sequenced was peripheral blood. These receptors were collected from a man aged 40-49 years with active or convalescent COVID-19.

The chain recombines TRBV19 with TRBJ2-7; D might be TRBD1 (6 bases). Germline V gene lookup returns CDR1 LNHDA and CDR2 SQIVND (reference sequence). Trimming left V 9 bases short and J 4 bases short, with 13 bases between. There are 12 residues in the CDR3. The CDR3 here is CASRSGVYEQYF. For the CDR3, the DNA is TGTGCCAGCAGATCAGGGGTTTACGAGCAGTACTTC.

This chain joins TRBV5-4 and TRBJ1-3; 7 bases agree with TRBD1. V shed 2 bases, J shed 2 bases, and the junction held 4 bases outside the gene matches. This CDR3 is built from 15 residues. Per the germline V gene, CDR1 is SGHNT and CDR2 is YYREEE (reference sequence). The CDR3 region is CASSFGTGAGNTIYF. CDR3 bases: TGTGCCAGCAGCTTCGGAACAGGGGCTGGAAACACCATATATTTT. The complete variable domain, with remaining parts taken from reference TRBV5-4 and TRBJ1-3, reads ETGVTQSPTHLIKTRGQQVTLRCSSQSGHNTVSWYQQALGQGPQFIFQYYREEENGRGNFPPRFSGLQFPNYSSELNVNALELDDSALYLCASSFGTGAGNTIYFGEGSWLTVV.

The gene calls are TRBV6-6 and TRBJ1-5; 11 bases align to TRBD1. Looked up from germline, CDR1 is MNHNY and CDR2 is SVGAGI (reference sequence). CDR3 length equals 15 residues. The V segment lost 6 bases and the J segment 7 bases; nucleotides outside the gene matches: 8. In nucleotides, the CDR3 is TGTGCCAGCAGCTCCGGGACAGGGGGAAGACAGCCCCAGCATTTT. It translates to CASSSGTGGRQPQHF.

This clone was recorded only once. V is TRBV7-9 and J is TRBJ2-7, with TRBD1 matching 10 bases. Germline CDR1 and CDR2: SEHNR and FQNEAQ (reference sequence). The J segment lost 2 bases and the V segment lost 0 bases, leaving 1 base of the junction unmatched. The CDR3 spans 15 residues. Written as DNA, the CDR3 is TGTGCCAGCAGCTTAGCCGGGACAGGGGCCTACGAGCAGTACTTC. Its protein product is CASSLAGTGAYEQYF.

This clone was seen more than once but under ten times. The chain carries TRBV25-1 and TRBJ2-7, with TRBD2 matching 11 bases. V was clipped by 2 bases and J by 0 bases; unmatched bases: 9. CDR1 is MGHDK and CDR2 is SYGVNS in the germline V gene. The CDR3 runs to 18 residues. CDR3 loop: CASSEPSSGGTNSYEQYF. DNA for the CDR3: TGTGCCAGCAGTGAACCTTCTAGCGGGGGGACCAACTCCTACGAGCAGTACTTC.

This chain joins TRBV18 and TRBJ1-2; 10 nucleotides agree with TRBD1. The CDR3 spans 16 residues. V shed 4 bases, J shed 1 base, and the junction held 6 bases outside the gene matches. Germline V gene data show CDR1 as KGHSH and CDR2 as LQKENI. The CDR3 is CASSLDRDRGNYGYTF. The DNA for the CDR3 is TGTGCCAGCTCACTCGACCGGGACAGGGGTAACTATGGCTACACCTTC.

The rearrangement joins TRBV3-1 (or the pseudogene TRBV3-2) to TRBJ1-3, with D uncertain. CDR3 size: 13 residues. CDR1 and CDR2 from the germline V gene are LGHDT and YNNKEL (reference sequence). V lost 1 base, J lost 2 bases, and 3 bases lay in between. The CDR3 DNA sequence: TGTGCCAGCAGCCAAGCCACTGGAAACACCATATATTTT. This encodes CASSQATGNTIYF.

This clone was seen repeatedly, ten times or more. The chain recombines TRBV3-1 (or the pseudogene TRBV3-2) with TRBJ1-6; the D is unclear. The length of the CDR3 is 12 residues. Germline V CDR1 and CDR2: LGHDT, YNNKEL (reference sequence). The V end was cut by 0 bases, the J end by 16 bases, with 10 bases between. In DNA, the CDR3 is TGTGCCAGCAGCCAAGAGCGGTCGGCGCTCCACTTT. This translates into CASSQERSALHF.

The chain combines TRBV4-3 with TRBJ2-7; 12 positions match TRBD2. Germline assignment: CDR1 LGHNA and CDR2 YSLEER. V was clipped by 6 bases and J by 4 bases; unmatched bases: 4. The CDR3 length is 14 residues. CDR3 nucleotide sequence: TGCGCCAGCAGTGAGGGACTAGCGGGTTACGAGCAGTACTTC. Its translation: CASSEGLAGYEQYF.

The CDR3 DNA reads TGTGCCTGGAGTAGGGGAAGACAGCGGGGCTTAGCGGATGAGCAGTTCTTC. This sequence encodes CAWSRGRQRGLADEQFF. V is TRBV30 and J is TRBJ2-1; 7 bases line up with TRBD2. The V gene's germline CDR1 is GTSNPN and CDR2 SVGIG (reference sequence). This CDR3 spans 17 amino acids. The J segment lost 8 bases and the V segment lost 2 bases, leaving 18 bases of the junction unmatched.

This clone was picked up one time. The chain joins TRBV5-4 to TRBJ1-6; D remains unclear. The ends were cut back, 0 bases at V and 13 bases at J, with 11 bases in the middle. The germline V gene encodes CDR1 SGHNT and CDR2 YYREEE (reference sequence). The CDR3 is 13 amino acids. The chain's CDR3 is CASSLGASSPLHF. The CDR3 nucleotides read TGTGCCAGCAGCTTGGGCGCCTCATCCCCCCTCCACTTT.

The rearrangement links TRBV9 to TRBJ2-3, with D tentatively TRBD2 (5 bases). The CDR3 has 13 amino acids. Trimming stripped 2 bases from V and 2 bases from J, with 6 bases between. Germline lookup yields CDR1 SGDLS and CDR2 YYNGEE. The CDR3 is CASSVRDTDTQYF. In nucleotides, the CDR3 is TGTGCCAGCAGCGTCCGGGACACAGATACGCAGTATTTT.

The chain is built from TRBV7-2 and TRBJ2-7, with D tentatively TRBD1 (5 bases). The CDR3 runs to 14 residues. CDR1 and CDR2 from the germline V gene are SGHTA and FQGNSA. V shed 3 bases and J shed 1 base, with 10 bases lying between them. This chain's CDR3 is CASSLQGYSYEQYF. The CDR3 bases are TGTGCCAGCAGCTTGCAGGGATATTCCTACGAGCAGTACTTC.

The rearrangement joins TRBV5-1 to TRBJ2-2; maybe TRBD1 (6 bases). Germline values: CDR1 SGHRS, CDR2 YFSETQ. The CDR3 loop spans 16 amino acids. V shed 0 bases and J shed 3 bases, with 12 bases lying between them. DNA of the CDR3: TGCGCCAGCAGCTTGGTTCAGGGGTCATACACCGGGGAGCTGTTTTTT. Translation gives CASSLVQGSYTGELFF.

The chain has TRBV7-9 and TRBJ2-3; 9 bases agree with TRBD1. The CDR3 has 15 residues. Germline assignment: CDR1 SEHNR and CDR2 FQNEAQ (reference sequence). The junction had 4 bases not matched to a gene; V was cut back by 5 bases and J by 1 base. CDR3 protein: CASSARDRGTDTQYF. The DNA of the CDR3 is TGTGCCAGCAGCGCCCGGGACAGGGGCACAGATACGCAGTATTTT.

The gene calls are TRBV5-1 and TRBJ2-5; D perhaps matches TRBD1 (5 bases). The CDR3 totals 13 residues. V dropped 0 bases and J dropped 3 bases, with 6 bases sitting between them. Germline-derived CDR1 and CDR2 are SGHRS and YFSETQ. CDR3 sequence (DNA): TGCGCCAGCAGCTTGGTAGGGGAAGAGACCCAGTACTTC. Translated, it gives CASSLVGEETQYF.

The chain combines TRBV5-1 with TRBJ1-1, with D perhaps matching TRBD1 (5 bases). CDR3 length: 16 amino acids. Looked up from germline, CDR1 is SGHRS and CDR2 is YFSETQ. V lost 0 bases, J lost 4 bases, and 16 bases lay in between. DNA for the CDR3: TGCGCCAGCAGCTTGGCCGCGTCGGGTGGGGCCACTGAAGCTTTCTTT. This translates into CASSLAASGGATEAFF.

The genes are TRBV7-8 and TRBJ2-3, with a weak D call TRBD2 (5 bases). V shed 7 bases and J shed 6 bases, with 14 bases lying between them. The germline V gene has CDR1 SGHVS and CDR2 FQNEAQ. The CDR3 length is 13 residues. This chain's CDR3 is CASTVPPGDTQYF. The DNA for the CDR3 is TGTGCCAGCACCGTTCCTCCGGGGGATACGCAGTATTTT.

The gene calls are TRBV10-3 and TRBJ1-2; D is possibly TRBD1 (5 bases). Trimming cost V 8 bases and J 6 bases, with 16 bases left between them. Germline V gene lookup returns CDR1 ENHRY and CDR2 SYGVKD. The CDR3 sequence is 13 residues long. Here the CDR3 DNA reads TGTGCCATCGCCGCGGAGGGGATGAATGGCTACACCTTC. This encodes CAIAAEGMNGYTF.

This clone was detected only a few times. This chain connects TRBV19 to TRBJ1-5, with D possibly TRBD1 on 6 matching bases. This CDR3 spans 16 amino acids. Trimming left V 6 bases short and J 2 bases short, with 17 bases between. Germline V gene lookup returns CDR1 LNHDA and CDR2 SQIVND (reference sequence). CDR3 loop: CASRSVMAGGNQPQHF. In DNA form, the CDR3 reads TGTGCCAGTAGATCGGTTATGGCAGGGGGCAATCAGCCCCAGCATTTT.

The chain carries TRBV5-1 and TRBJ1-4, with D possibly TRBD1 on 5 matching bases. V was cut by 0 bases and J by 6 bases, with 15 bases left in between. This CDR3 has 16 residues. Germline CDR1 SGHRS, CDR2 YFSETQ. The CDR3 is CASSLEAAGRHEKLFF. The CDR3 coding sequence is TGCGCCAGCAGCTTGGAAGCTGCAGGGCGACATGAAAAACTGTTTTTT.

The chain links TRBV7-9 to TRBJ2-7, with D perhaps matching TRBD1 (5 bases). CDR1 SEHNR and CDR2 FQNEAQ come from the germline V gene (reference sequence). Trimming pared 6 bases from V and 6 bases from J, leaving 15 bases between. The CDR3 has 13 amino acids. In DNA form, the CDR3 reads TGTGCCAGCAGAGAACTGGGGCCTCTCGAGCAGTACTTC. It translates to CASRELGPLEQYF.

The chain joins TRBV7-9 to TRBJ1-1; TRBD1 matches 8 bases. CDR3 length: 16 residues. V lost 5 bases to trimming and J lost 4 bases; unmatched junction nucleotides: 12. Germline V gene sequence: CDR1 SEHNR, CDR2 FQNEAQ (reference sequence). CDR3 nucleotide sequence: TGTGCCAGCAGCACCGCAGGGGGCGCCGGCGGCACTGAAGCTTTCTTT. It specifies CASSTAGGAGGTEAFF.

The genes are TRBV6-5 and TRBJ2-4; TRBD1 agrees at 8 bases. Germline V lookup: CDR1 MNHEY, CDR2 SVGAGI. The V gene end was trimmed by 10 bases and the J gene end by 5 bases; junction bases not matched to a gene: 7. This CDR3 region has 13 residues. The CDR3 coding sequence is TGTGCCACCCAGGGACAGGCCCAAAACATTCAGTACTTC. Protein product: CATQGQAQNIQYF.

J is TRBJ2-3 and V is TRBV19; 14 bases fit TRBD2. The CDR3 spans 17 residues. J was trimmed by 2 bases and V by 4 bases; bases with no gene match: 5. Germline lookup yields CDR1 LNHDA and CDR2 SQIVND (reference sequence). CDR3 in amino acids: CASSTGLAGGPTDTQYF. The CDR3 DNA follows: TGTGCCAGTAGTACAGGACTAGCGGGGGGACCCACAGATACGCAGTATTTT.

The V call is TRBV19, the J call TRBJ2-4, with unresolved D. V lost 4 bases to trimming and J lost 3 bases, with 7 bases between them. This CDR3 has 13 amino acids. Germline CDR1 LNHDA, CDR2 SQIVND (reference sequence). The CDR3 sequence is CASSTRNKNIQYF. CDR3 sequence (DNA): TGTGCCAGTAGTACCAGGAACAAAAACATTCAGTACTTC. The variable domain in full, completed from reference TRBV19 and TRBJ2-4, reads DGGITQSPKYLFRKEGQNVTLSCEQNLNHDAMYWYRQDPGQGLRLIYYSQIVNDFQKGDIAEGYSVSREKKESFPLTVTSAQKNPTAFYLCASSTRNKNIQYFGAGTRLSVL.

This sequence joins TRBV2 and TRBJ1-1; D ambiguous. Germline V lookup: CDR1 SNHLY, CDR2 FYNNEI. The CDR3 is 11 amino acids. The ends were cut back, 3 bases at V and 5 bases at J, with 4 bases in the middle. The CDR3 DNA reads TGTGCCAGCAGTGAGTATACTGAAGCTTTCTTT. It is translated as CASSEYTEAFF. Combining the CDR3 with reference TRBV2 and TRBJ1-1 gives the whole variable domain EPEVTQTPSHQVTQMGQEVILRCVPISNHLYFYWYRQILGQKVEFLVSFYNNEISEKSEIFDDQFSVERPDGSNFTLKIRSTKLEDSAMYFCASSEYTEAFFGQGTRLTVV.

The chain uses TRBV19 and TRBJ2-1; 9 bases map to TRBD1. The germline gives CDR1 LNHDA, CDR2 SQIVND (reference sequence). The CDR3 totals 15 residues. Trimming took 2 bases from V and 8 from J; bases not matched to a gene: 7. The CDR3 loop reads CASSILGTGYHEQFF. The DNA of the CDR3 is TGTGCCAGTAGTATACTCGGGACAGGGTACCATGAGCAGTTCTTC.

The chain couples TRBV9 to TRBJ1-1; 8 positions match TRBD1. The CDR3 spans 16 residues. Germline CDR1 reads SGDLS; CDR2 reads YYNGEE. V was clipped by 0 bases and J by 5 bases; unmatched bases: 9. The CDR3 DNA reads TGTGCCAGCAGCGTAGATCAGGACAGGGCCCGAACTGAAGCTTTCTTT. This encodes CASSVDQDRARTEAFF.

J is TRBJ2-7 and V is TRBV2, with D unresolved. Trimming shortened V by 5 bases and J by 2 bases, and 4 bases separated the two germline ends. Looked up from germline, CDR1 is SNHLY and CDR2 is FYNNEI. The CDR3 has 11 residues. CDR3 DNA sequence: TGTGCCAGCAGTATCGCCTACGAGCAGTACTTC. This gives the protein CASSIAYEQYF.

This sequence joins TRBV19 and TRBJ2-7, with 10 nucleotides matching TRBD2. CDR1 and CDR2 from the germline V gene are LNHDA and SQIVND (reference sequence). The CDR3 totals 16 residues. V dropped 11 bases and J dropped 0; count of bases not matched to a gene: 13. The CDR3 DNA follows: TGTGCCTCTAGGGGGCTAGCGGGGGAGAGCTCCTACGAGCAGTACTTC. Its protein product is CASRGLAGESSYEQYF.